This T cell receptor (beta chain) was recorded in a study of shared clonotypes between healthy human individuals. Genomic DNA of every subset was divided equally among multiple immunoSEQ plates. This table comes from immunoSEQ multiplex PCR, and its TCRdb copy is limited to in-frame clones, with some not included. Among more than 1 million clones listed, 78% were seen once. The study, taken as a whole, reports: Represented diversity, genetic and exposure-history alike, was limited by few donors.

On this clone: The antigen is undetermined.

Every donor was a Caucasian adult from Nashville, Tennessee. V was pared by 7 bases and J by 0 bases, with 18 bases between. The CDR3 is 16 residues long. The germline gives CDR1 MNHNY, CDR2 SVGAGI (reference sequence). This sequence joins TRBV6-6 and TRBJ1-1; D perhaps matches TRBD1 (6 bases). The sequence came from a man between 18 and 29 years old in good health. Some clones in this sample may be carry-over from other donors' samples. Sample: memory CD4+ T cells from PBMCs. The subset is: CD45RA-negative fraction. CDR3 sequence: CASTSGQRLMNTEAFF. The CDR3 nucleotides read TGTGCCAGCACTTCCGGACAGCGGCTCATGAACACTGAAGCTTTCTTT.